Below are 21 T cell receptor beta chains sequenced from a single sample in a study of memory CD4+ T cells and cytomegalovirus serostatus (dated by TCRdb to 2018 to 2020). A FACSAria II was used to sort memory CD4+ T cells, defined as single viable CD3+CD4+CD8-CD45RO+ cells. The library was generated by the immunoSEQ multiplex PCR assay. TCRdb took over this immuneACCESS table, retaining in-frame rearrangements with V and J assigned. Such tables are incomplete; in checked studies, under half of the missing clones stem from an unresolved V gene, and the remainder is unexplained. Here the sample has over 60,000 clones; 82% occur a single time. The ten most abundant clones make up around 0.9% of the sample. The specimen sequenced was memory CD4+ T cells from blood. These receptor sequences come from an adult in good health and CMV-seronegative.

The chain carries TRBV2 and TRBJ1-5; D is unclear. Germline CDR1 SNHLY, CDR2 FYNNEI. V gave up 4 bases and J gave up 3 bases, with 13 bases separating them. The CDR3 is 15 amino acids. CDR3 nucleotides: TGTGCCAGCAGTGCGGGGAGAAGTGTCAATCAGCCCCAGCATTTT. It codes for CASSAGRSVNQPQHF.

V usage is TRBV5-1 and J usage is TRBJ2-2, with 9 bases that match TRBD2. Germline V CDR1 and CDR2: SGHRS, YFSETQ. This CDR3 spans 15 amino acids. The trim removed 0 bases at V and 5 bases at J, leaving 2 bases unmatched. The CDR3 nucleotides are TGCGCCAGCAGCTTGGTAGCGGGAGATACCGGGGAGCTGTTTTTT. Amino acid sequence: CASSLVAGDTGELFF.

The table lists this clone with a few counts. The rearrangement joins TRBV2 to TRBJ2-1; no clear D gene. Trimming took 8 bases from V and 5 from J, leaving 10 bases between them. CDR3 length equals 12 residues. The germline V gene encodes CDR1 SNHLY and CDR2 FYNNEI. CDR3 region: CASLRRDNEQFF. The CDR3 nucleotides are TGTGCCAGCCTCAGACGGGACAATGAGCAGTTCTTC. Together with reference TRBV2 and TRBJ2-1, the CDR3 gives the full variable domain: EPEVTQTPSHQVTQMGQEVILRCVPISNHLYFYWYRQILGQKVEFLVSFYNNEISEKSEIFDDQFSVERPDGSNFTLKIRSTKLEDSAMYFCASLRRDNEQFFGPGTRLTVL.

The CDR3 DNA is TGTGCCAGCAGAGAGACAGCGATGGTTAGCAATCAGCCCCAGCATTTT. Translated: CASRETAMVSNQPQHF. The V call is TRBV27, the J call TRBJ1-5; possible D gene TRBD1, 5 bases. This CDR3 has 16 residues. The germline V gene has CDR1 MNHEY and CDR2 SMNVEV (reference sequence). V dropped 6 bases and J dropped 0 bases, with 15 bases sitting between them.

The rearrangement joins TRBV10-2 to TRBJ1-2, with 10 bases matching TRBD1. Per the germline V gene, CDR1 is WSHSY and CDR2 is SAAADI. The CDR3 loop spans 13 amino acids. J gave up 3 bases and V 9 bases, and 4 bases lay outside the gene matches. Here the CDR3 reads CASTGTGDYGYTF. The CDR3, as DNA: TGCGCCAGTACCGGGACAGGGGACTATGGCTACACCTTC.

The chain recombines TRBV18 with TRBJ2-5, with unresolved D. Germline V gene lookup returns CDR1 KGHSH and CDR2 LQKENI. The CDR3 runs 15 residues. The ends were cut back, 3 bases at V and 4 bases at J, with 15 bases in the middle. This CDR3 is CASSPRMVGSETQYF. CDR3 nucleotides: TGTGCCAGCTCACCGAGGATGGTCGGGTCAGAGACCCAGTACTTC.

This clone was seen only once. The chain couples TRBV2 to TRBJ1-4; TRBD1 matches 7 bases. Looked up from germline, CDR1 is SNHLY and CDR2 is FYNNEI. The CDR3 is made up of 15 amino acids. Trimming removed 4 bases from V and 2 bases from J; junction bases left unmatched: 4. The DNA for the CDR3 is TGTGCCAGCAGTGCCCAGGGACAGACTAATGAAAAACTGTTTTTT. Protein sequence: CASSAQGQTNEKLFF.

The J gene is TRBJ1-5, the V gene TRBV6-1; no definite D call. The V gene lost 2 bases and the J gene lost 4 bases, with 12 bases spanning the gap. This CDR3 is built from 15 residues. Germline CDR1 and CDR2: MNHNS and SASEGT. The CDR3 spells CASSENGRRNQPQHF. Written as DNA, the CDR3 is TGTGCCAGCAGTGAAAATGGCAGGAGAAATCAGCCCCAGCATTTT.

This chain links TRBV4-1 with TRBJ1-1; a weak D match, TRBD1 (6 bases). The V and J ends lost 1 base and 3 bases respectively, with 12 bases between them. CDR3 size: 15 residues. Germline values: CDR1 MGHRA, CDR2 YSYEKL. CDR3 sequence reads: CASSQVDRPYTEAFF. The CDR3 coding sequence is TGCGCCAGCAGCCAAGTCGACAGGCCGTACACTGAAGCTTTCTTT.

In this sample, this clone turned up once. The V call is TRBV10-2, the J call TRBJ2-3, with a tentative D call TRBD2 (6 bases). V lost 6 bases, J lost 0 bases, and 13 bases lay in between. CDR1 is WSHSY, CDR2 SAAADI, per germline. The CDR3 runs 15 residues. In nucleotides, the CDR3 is TGCGCCAGCAGAAGACAGAGCGGGAGCACAGATACGCAGTATTTT. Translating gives CASRRQSGSTDTQYF.

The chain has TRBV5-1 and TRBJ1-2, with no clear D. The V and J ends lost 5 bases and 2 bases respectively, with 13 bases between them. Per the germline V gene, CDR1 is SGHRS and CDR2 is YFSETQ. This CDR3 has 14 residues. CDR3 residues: CASRNLQVNYGYTF. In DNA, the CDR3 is TGCGCCAGCAGGAACTTGCAGGTGAACTATGGCTACACCTTC.

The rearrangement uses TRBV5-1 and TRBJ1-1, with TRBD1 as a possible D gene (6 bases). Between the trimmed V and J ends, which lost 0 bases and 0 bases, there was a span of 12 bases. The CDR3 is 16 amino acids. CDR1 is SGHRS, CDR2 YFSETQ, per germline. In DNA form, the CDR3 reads TGCGCCAGCAGCTTGGATAAGGGACAACTGAACACTGAAGCTTTCTTT. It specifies CASSLDKGQLNTEAFF.

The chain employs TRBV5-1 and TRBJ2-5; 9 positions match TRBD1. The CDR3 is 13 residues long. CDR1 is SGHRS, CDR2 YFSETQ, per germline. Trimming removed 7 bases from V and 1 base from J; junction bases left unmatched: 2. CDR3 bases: TGCGCCAGCTGGGACAGGGTCCAAGAGACCCAGTACTTC. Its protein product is CASWDRVQETQYF.

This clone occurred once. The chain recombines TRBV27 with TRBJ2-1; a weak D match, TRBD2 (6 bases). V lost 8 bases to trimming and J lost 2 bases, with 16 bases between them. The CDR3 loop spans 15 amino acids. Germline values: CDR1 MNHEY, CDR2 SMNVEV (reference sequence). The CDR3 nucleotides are TGTGCCAGCCAAGACCAGGCGGGAACCTACAATGAGCAGTTCTTC. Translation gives CASQDQAGTYNEQFF.

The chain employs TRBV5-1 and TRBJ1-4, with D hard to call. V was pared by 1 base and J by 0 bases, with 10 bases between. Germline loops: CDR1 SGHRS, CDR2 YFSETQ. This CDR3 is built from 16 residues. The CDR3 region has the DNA TGCGCCAGCAGCTTGCACGGCTTTGCAACTAATGAAAAACTGTTTTTT. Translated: CASSLHGFATNEKLFF.

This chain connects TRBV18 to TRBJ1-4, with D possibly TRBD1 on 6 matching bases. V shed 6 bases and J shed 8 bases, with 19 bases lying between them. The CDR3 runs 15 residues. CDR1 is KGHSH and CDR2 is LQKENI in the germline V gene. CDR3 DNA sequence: TGTGCCAGCTCGCCCACACCGGGACACCAAGAAAAACTGTTTTTT. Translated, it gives CASSPTPGHQEKLFF. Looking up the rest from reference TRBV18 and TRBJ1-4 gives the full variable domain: NAGVMQNPRHLVRRRGQEARLRCSPMKGHSHVYWYRQLPEEGLKFMVYLQKENIIDESGMPKERFSAEFPKEGPSILRIQQVVRGDSAAYFCASSPTPGHQEKLFFGSGTQLSVL.

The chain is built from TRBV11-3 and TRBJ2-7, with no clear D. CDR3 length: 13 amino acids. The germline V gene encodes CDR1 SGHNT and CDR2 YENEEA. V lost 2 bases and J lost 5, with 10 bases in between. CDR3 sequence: CASSLWSAHEQYF. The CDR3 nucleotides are TGTGCCAGCAGCTTATGGTCGGCCCACGAGCAGTACTTC. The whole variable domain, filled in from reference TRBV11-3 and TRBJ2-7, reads EAGVVQSPRYKIIEKKQPVAFWCNPISGHNTLYWYLQNLGQGPELLIRYENEEAVDDSQLPKDRFSAERLKGVDSTLKIQPAELGDSAVYLCASSLWSAHEQYFGPGTRLTVT.

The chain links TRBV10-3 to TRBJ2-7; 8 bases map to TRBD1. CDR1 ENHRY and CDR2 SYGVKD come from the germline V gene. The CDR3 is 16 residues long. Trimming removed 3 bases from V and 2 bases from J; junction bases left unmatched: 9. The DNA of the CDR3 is TGTGCCATCAGTGACGCCGGGACAGGATATACCTACGAGCAGTACTTC. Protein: CAISDAGTGYTYEQYF.

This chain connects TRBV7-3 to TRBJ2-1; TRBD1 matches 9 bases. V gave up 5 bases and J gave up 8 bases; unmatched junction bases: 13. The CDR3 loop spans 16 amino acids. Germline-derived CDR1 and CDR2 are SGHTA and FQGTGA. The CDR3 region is CASSPAGTGRRHEQFF. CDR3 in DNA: TGTGCCAGCAGCCCGGCTGGGACAGGGAGGCGACATGAGCAGTTCTTC.

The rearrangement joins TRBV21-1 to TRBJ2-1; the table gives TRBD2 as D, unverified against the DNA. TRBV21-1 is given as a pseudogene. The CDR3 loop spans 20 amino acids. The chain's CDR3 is CASSKVTLNGLAGVKNEQFF. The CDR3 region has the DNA TGTGCCAGCAGCAAAGTGACCTTAAACGGACTAGCGGGAGTAAAGAATGAGCAGTTCTTC.

The CDR3 DNA is TGTGCCAGCAGCGTAACAGGACCCAATCAGCCCCAGCATTTT. Protein: CASSVTGPNQPQHF. This sequence joins TRBV11-2 and TRBJ1-5; D might be TRBD1 (5 bases). V shed 5 bases and J shed 3 bases, with 11 bases lying between them. CDR1 and CDR2 from the germline V gene are SGHAT and FQNNGV. The CDR3 runs to 14 residues. The full variable domain, completed using reference TRBV11-2 and TRBJ1-5, is EAGVAQSPRYKIIEKRQSVAFWCNPISGHATLYWYQQILGQGPKLLIQFQNNGVVDDSQLPKDRFSAERLKGVDSTLKIQPAKLEDSAVYLCASSVTGPNQPQHFGDGTRLSIL.